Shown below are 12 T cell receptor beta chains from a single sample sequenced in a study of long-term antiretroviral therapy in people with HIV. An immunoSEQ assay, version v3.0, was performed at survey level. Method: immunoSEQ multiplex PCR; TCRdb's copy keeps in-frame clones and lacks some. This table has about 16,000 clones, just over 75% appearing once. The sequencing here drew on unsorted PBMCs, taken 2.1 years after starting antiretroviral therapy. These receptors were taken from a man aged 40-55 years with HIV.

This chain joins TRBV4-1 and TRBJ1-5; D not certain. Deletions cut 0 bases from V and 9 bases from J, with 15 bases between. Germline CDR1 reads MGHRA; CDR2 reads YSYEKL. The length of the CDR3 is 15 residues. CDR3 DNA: TGCGCCAGCAGCCAAGATTTCCAACAGACCCGGCCCCAGCATTTT. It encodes CASSQDFQQTRPQHF.

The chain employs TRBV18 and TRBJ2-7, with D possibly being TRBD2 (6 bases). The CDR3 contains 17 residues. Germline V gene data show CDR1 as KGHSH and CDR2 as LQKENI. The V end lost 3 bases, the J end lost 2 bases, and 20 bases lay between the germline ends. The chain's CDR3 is CASSPSLRDSPAYEQYF. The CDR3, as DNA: TGTGCCAGCTCACCCTCACTCCGGGACTCCCCGGCCTACGAGCAGTACTTC.

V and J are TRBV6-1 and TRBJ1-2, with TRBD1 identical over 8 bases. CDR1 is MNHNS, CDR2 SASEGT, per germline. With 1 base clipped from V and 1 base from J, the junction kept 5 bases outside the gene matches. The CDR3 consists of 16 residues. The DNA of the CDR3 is TGTGCCAGCAGTGAAGGGACAGGGCTGAGTAACTATGGCTACACCTTC. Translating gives CASSEGTGLSNYGYTF.

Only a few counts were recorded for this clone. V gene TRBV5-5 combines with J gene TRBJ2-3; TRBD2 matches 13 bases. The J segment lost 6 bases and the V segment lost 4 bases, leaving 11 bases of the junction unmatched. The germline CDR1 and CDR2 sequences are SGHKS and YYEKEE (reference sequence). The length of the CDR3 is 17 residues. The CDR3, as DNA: TGTGCCAGCAGCCCCATTGCCGGGACTAGCGGGGTCGATACGCAGTATTTT. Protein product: CASSPIAGTSGVDTQYF.

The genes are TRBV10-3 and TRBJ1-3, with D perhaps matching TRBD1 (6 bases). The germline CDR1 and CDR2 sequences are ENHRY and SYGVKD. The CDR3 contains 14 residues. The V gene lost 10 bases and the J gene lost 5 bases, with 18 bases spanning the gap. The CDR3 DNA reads TGTGCCACCGAGAGTTGGGGGCCGAGAAACACCATATATTTT. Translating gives CATESWGPRNTIYF.

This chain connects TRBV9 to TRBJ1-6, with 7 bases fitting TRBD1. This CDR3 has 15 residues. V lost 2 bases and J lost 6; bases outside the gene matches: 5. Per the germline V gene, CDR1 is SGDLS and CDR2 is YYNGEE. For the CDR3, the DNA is TGTGCCAGCAGCGTCACAGGGGCTCGTAATTCACCCCTCCACTTT. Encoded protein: CASSVTGARNSPLHF.

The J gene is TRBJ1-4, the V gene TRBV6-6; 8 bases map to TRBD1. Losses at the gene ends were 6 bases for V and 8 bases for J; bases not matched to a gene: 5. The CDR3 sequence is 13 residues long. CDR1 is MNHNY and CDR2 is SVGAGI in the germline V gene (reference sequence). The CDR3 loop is CASRWTGLEKLFF. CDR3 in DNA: TGTGCCAGCAGATGGACAGGGTTAGAAAAACTGTTTTTT.

The CDR3 here is CAWSADRDRTDTQYF. The CDR3 DNA follows: TGTGCCTGGAGTGCCGACAGGGACCGCACAGATACGCAGTATTTT. The chain employs TRBV30 and TRBJ2-3, with 7 bases aligning to TRBD1. The CDR3 runs to 15 residues. Germline CDR1 GTSNPN, CDR2 SVGIG (reference sequence). After removal of 1 base from V and 1 base from J, the junction contained 5 bases not matched to a gene.

The CDR3 DNA reads TGTGCCTGGAGTGTAACAAGGAGTAGCGAGCAGTACTTC. Protein: CAWSVTRSSEQYF. This rearrangement joins TRBV30 to TRBJ2-7; D is uncertain. CDR1 is GTSNPN, CDR2 SVGIG, per germline (reference sequence). This CDR3 has 13 amino acids. V lost 0 bases and J lost 6, with 12 bases in between.

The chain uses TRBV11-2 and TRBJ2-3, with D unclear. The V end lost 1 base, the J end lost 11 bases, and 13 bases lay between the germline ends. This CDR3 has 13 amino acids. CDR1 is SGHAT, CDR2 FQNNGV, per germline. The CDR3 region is CASSLVGLHGQYF. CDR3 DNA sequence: TGTGCCAGCAGCTTAGTGGGGTTGCACGGGCAGTATTTT.

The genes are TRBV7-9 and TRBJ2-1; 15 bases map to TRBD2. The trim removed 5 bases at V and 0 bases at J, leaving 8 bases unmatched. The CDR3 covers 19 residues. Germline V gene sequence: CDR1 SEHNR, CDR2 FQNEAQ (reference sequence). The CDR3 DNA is TGTGCCAGCAGCCTCGGGACTAGCGGGGGGTCGAGCTCCTACAATGAGCAGTTCTTC. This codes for CASSLGTSGGSSSYNEQFF.

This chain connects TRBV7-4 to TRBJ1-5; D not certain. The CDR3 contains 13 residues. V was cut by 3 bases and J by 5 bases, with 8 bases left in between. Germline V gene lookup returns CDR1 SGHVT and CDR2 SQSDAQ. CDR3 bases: TGTGCCAGCAGCTTGGCGATCCATCAGCCCCAGCATTTT. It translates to CASSLAIHQPQHF.